This T cell receptor beta chain stems from a study of T cell changes during pregnancy in multiple sclerosis (dated by TCRdb to about 2019). With regard to the full study: The study examined how the T cell repertoire changed over the course of pregnancy in women with multiple sclerosis.

Of note for this clone: Its antigen target is currently unknown. Base qualities were left out, and no much larger clone turns up one base away.

The library was obtained by the immunoSEQ multiplex PCR assay. TCRdb mirrors the immuneACCESS table, restricted to in-frame sequences. Some clones are absent from its copies; in checked studies, under half trace to an unresolved V gene, and the reason for the others is unknown. For this sample there are 45,000 to 55,000 clones; 80% to 95% appear just once. Jointly, the top ten make up 2% to 2.5% of the sample. Sequences LGHNA (CDR1) and YNFKEQ (CDR2) are obtained from the germline V gene. V is trimmed back by 3 bases and J by 0 bases, and the junction contains 4 bases that no gene match accounts for. Including cysteine and phenylalanine, the CDR3 has 17 amino acids. Kept here is only the CDR3 DNA, which spans 51 bases and is read in frame from base 1.

The sequences come from peripheral blood, collected in the third trimester of pregnancy. The sequence derives from a female donor with multiple sclerosis, enrolled in a pregnancy study. The chain uses TRBV4-2 and TRBJ2-3, with TRBD2 matching 12 junction bases. The CDR3 loop reads CASSQRGTSGSTDTQYF. The bases are TGTGCCAGCAGCCAGAGGGGGACTAGCGGGAGCACAGATACGCAGTATTTT.